There are a few counts of the clone carrying this T cell receptor (beta chain). Listed TCR primers, together with previously described methods, were used for the bulk TCR libraries. One entry per CDR3 protein, called by TCRdb with MiXCR from the PCR reads. In the table there are hundreds of thousands of distinct CDR3 sequences, roughly a fifth of which are singletons. This CDR3 is built from 15 residues. With V trimmed by 4 bases and J by 3 bases, 5 bases remained unmatched. Germline CDR1 reads LNHDA; CDR2 reads SQIVND (reference sequence). This sample is drawn from a study of molecular identifiers for immune sequencing clone quantification. As for the study in general: Replicates partitioned RNA from approximately 20,000 or 98,000 naive CD8 cells into five parts, sequencing four.

The sample consisted of naive CD8+ T cells from blood, with Jurkat cell RNA spiked in. This sample's subset: FACS-sorted CD8+CD4-CCR7+CD45RA+ naive T cells. The receptor's source is a human donor in good health. Some libraries in this study had Jurkat cell RNA spiked in. The chain joins TRBV19 to TRBJ1-5; 8 nucleotides agree with TRBD1. The chain's CDR3 is CASSTGTGDNQPQHF. The CDR3 region has the DNA TGTGCCAGTAGTACCGGGACAGGAGACAATCAGCCCCAGCATTTT.